These T cell receptor beta chains were read from a single sample in a study of cytomegalovirus exposure and HLA in healthy donors. Profiling relied on immunoSEQ multiplex PCR, and the TCRdb table lists in-frame clones only, not all of them. Of some 140,000 clones in the sample, roughly four fifths are singletons; the top ten hold 1.8%. The sample comprised PBMCs. The receptor source for this set is a female donor in good health and CMV-seropositive. Each CDR3 is given with its conserved first and last residue. Fields, in order: J gene, V gene, clone size, CDR3 length, D gene, CDR3 protein, CDR3 DNA. A D gene is named only where the DNA matches it firmly. A row's size may be missing; if present it is once, few, many or a size class.

J gene: TRBJ2-7
V gene: TRBV6-5
clone size: NA
CDR3 length: 14
D gene: TRBD2
CDR3 protein: CASSSPGLGYEQYF
CDR3 DNA: TGTGCCAGCAGCTCTCCCGGACTAGGCTACGAGCAGTACTTC

J gene: TRBJ1-1
V gene: TRBV10-1
clone size: few
CDR3 length: 12
D gene: NA
CDR3 protein: CASSAGNTEAFF
CDR3 DNA: TGCGCCAGCAGTGCAGGGAACACTGAAGCTTTCTTT

J gene: TRBJ1-5
V gene: TRBV19
clone size: NA
CDR3 length: 17
D gene: TRBD1
CDR3 protein: CASSIISGQGFEQPQHF
CDR3 DNA: TGTGCCAGTAGTATCATTTCGGGACAGGGGTTTGAGCAGCCCCAGCATTTT

J gene: TRBJ2-3
V gene: TRBV10-3
clone size: NA
CDR3 length: 15
D gene: NA
CDR3 protein: CAISVGRSGPDTQYF
CDR3 DNA: TGTGCCATCAGCGTAGGACGAAGCGGTCCAGATACGCAGTATTTT

J gene: TRBJ2-1
V gene: TRBV2
clone size: NA
CDR3 length: 15
D gene: TRBD1
CDR3 protein: CASSPATGTHNEQFF
CDR3 DNA: TGTGCCAGCAGCCCCGCGACAGGGACCCACAATGAGCAGTTCTTC

J gene: TRBJ1-2
V gene: TRBV2
clone size: NA
CDR3 length: 15
D gene: NA
CDR3 protein: CASRKGGDLNYGYTF
CDR3 DNA: TGTGCCAGCAGGAAAGGGGGGGACCTTAACTATGGCTACACCTTC

J gene: TRBJ1-5
V gene: TRBV18
clone size: NA
CDR3 length: 16
D gene: TRBD1
CDR3 protein: CASSQDFGTGERSQHF
CDR3 DNA: TGTGCCAGCTCACAAGACTTTGGGACAGGGGAGAGGTCCCAGCATTTT

J gene: TRBJ1-1
V gene: TRBV30
clone size: NA
CDR3 length: 14
D gene: NA
CDR3 protein: CAWSVRQMNTEAFF
CDR3 DNA: TGTGCCTGGAGTGTACGTCAGATGAACACTGAAGCTTTCTTT

J gene: TRBJ2-1
V gene: TRBV27
clone size: few
CDR3 length: 16
D gene: TRBD1
CDR3 protein: CASSSFDRGPYNEQFF
CDR3 DNA: TGTGCCAGCAGTTCCTTCGACAGGGGGCCCTACAATGAGCAGTTCTTC

J gene: TRBJ2-2
V gene: TRBV9
clone size: NA
CDR3 length: 14
D gene: NA
CDR3 protein: CASSVGGPTGELFF
CDR3 DNA: TGTGCCAGCAGCGTCGGGGGGCCCACCGGGGAGCTGTTTTTT

J gene: TRBJ2-5
V gene: TRBV15
clone size: NA
CDR3 length: 13
D gene: NA
CDR3 protein: CATSRRTQETQYF
CDR3 DNA: TGTGCCACCAGCAGAAGAACACAAGAGACCCAGTACTTC

J gene: TRBJ2-5
V gene: TRBV2
clone size: NA
CDR3 length: 16
D gene: TRBD2
CDR3 protein: CASSEAVAGGRETQYF
CDR3 DNA: TGTGCCAGCAGTGAAGCTGTGGCGGGGGGCCGGGAGACCCAGTACTTC

J gene: TRBJ2-5
V gene: TRBV2
clone size: NA
CDR3 length: 15
D gene: NA
CDR3 protein: CASRPPASTLETQYF
CDR3 DNA: TGTGCCAGCAGACCGCCCGCATCCACTTTAGAGACCCAGTACTTC

J gene: TRBJ1-4
V gene: TRBV6-1
clone size: NA
CDR3 length: 15
D gene: NA
CDR3 protein: CASSEDWENYEKLFF
CDR3 DNA: TGTGCCAGCAGTGAAGATTGGGAGAACTATGAAAAACTGTTTTTT

J gene: TRBJ2-1
V gene: TRBV9
clone size: NA
CDR3 length: 15
D gene: TRBD2
CDR3 protein: CASSVELAGGYEQFF
CDR3 DNA: TGTGCCAGCAGCGTAGAACTAGCGGGAGGATATGAGCAGTTCTTC

J gene: TRBJ2-1
V gene: TRBV6-5
clone size: NA
CDR3 length: 15
D gene: NA
CDR3 protein: CASSLLLSSYNEQFF
CDR3 DNA: TGTGCCAGTTCCCTCCTCCTAAGCTCCTACAATGAGCAGTTCTTC

J gene: TRBJ2-7
V gene: TRBV4-2
clone size: NA
CDR3 length: 17
D gene: TRBD1
CDR3 protein: CASSQDGFGTGSYEQYF
CDR3 DNA: TGTGCCAGCAGCCAAGACGGATTCGGGACAGGGTCCTACGAGCAGTACTTC

J gene: TRBJ1-4
V gene: TRBV12-5
clone size: few
CDR3 length: 12
D gene: NA
CDR3 protein: CASGLGQTKLFF
CDR3 DNA: TGTGCTAGTGGTTTAGGACAGACAAAACTGTTTTTT

J gene: TRBJ2-7
V gene: TRBV6-5
clone size: NA
CDR3 length: 12
D gene: NA
CDR3 protein: CASSSPSYEQYF
CDR3 DNA: TGTGCCAGCAGTTCCCCTTCCTACGAGCAGTACTTC

J gene: TRBJ1-5
V gene: TRBV10-3
clone size: NA
CDR3 length: 14
D gene: TRBD1
CDR3 protein: CAISEGQGGQPQHF
CDR3 DNA: TGTGCCATCAGTGAGGGACAGGGAGGGCAGCCCCAGCATTTT

J gene: TRBJ2-3
V gene: TRBV4-1
clone size: NA
CDR3 length: 19
D gene: TRBD2
CDR3 protein: CASSQVPGSLVEGRGTQYF
CDR3 DNA: TGCGCCAGCAGCCAAGTTCCAGGGTCCCTAGTGGAGGGGAGGGGTACGCAGTATTTT

J gene: TRBJ1-6
V gene: TRBV9
clone size: few
CDR3 length: 17
D gene: NA
CDR3 protein: CASSVDPSGGNNSPLHF
CDR3 DNA: TGTGCCAGCAGCGTAGATCCTTCGGGAGGAAATAATTCACCCCTCCACTTT

J gene: TRBJ2-1
V gene: TRBV7-3
clone size: NA
CDR3 length: 13
D gene: NA
CDR3 protein: CASSLGGGNEQFF
CDR3 DNA: TGTGCCAGCAGCCTGGGGGGAGGCAATGAGCAGTTCTTC

J gene: TRBJ2-7
V gene: TRBV7-8
clone size: NA
CDR3 length: 14
D gene: TRBD2
CDR3 protein: CASSLSSGGYEQYF
CDR3 DNA: TGTGCCAGCAGCTTATCTAGCGGGGGCTACGAGCAGTACTTC

J gene: TRBJ2-7
V gene: TRBV28
clone size: NA
CDR3 length: 13
D gene: NA
CDR3 protein: CASSFSQGYEQYF
CDR3 DNA: TGTGCCAGCAGCTTCTCCCAGGGCTACGAGCAGTACTTC

J gene: TRBJ2-1
V gene: TRBV10-1
clone size: NA
CDR3 length: 14
D gene: NA
CDR3 protein: CASSAAGTYNEQFF
CDR3 DNA: TGCGCCAGCAGCGCAGCGGGTACCTACAATGAGCAGTTCTTC

J gene: TRBJ2-4
V gene: TRBV11-3
clone size: NA
CDR3 length: 14
D gene: NA
CDR3 protein: CASSPRGDKNIQYF
CDR3 DNA: TGTGCCAGCAGCCCCAGGGGGGACAAAAACATTCAGTACTTC

J gene: TRBJ2-1
V gene: TRBV28
clone size: once
CDR3 length: 15
D gene: NA
CDR3 protein: CASSAIRGRLHEQFF
CDR3 DNA: TGTGCCAGCAGTGCGATCAGGGGAAGACTTCATGAGCAGTTCTTC

J gene: TRBJ2-7
V gene: TRBV28
clone size: NA
CDR3 length: 17
D gene: TRBD1
CDR3 protein: CASSTSNRDRLFYEQYF
CDR3 DNA: TGTGCCAGCAGTACTTCAAACCGGGACAGACTCTTCTACGAGCAGTACTTC

J gene: TRBJ2-4
V gene: TRBV23-1
clone size: NA
CDR3 length: 17
D gene: TRBD1
CDR3 protein: CASSPLTSGTGKNIQYF
CDR3 DNA: TGCGCCAGCAGTCCCCTAACCTCAGGGACAGGGAAAAACATTCAGTACTTC

J gene: TRBJ1-6
V gene: TRBV5-1
clone size: NA
CDR3 length: 16
D gene: NA
CDR3 protein: CASSLSRDTGVSPLHF
CDR3 DNA: TGCGCCAGCAGCTTGTCCCGCGACACGGGGGTCTCACCCCTCCACTTT

J gene: TRBJ2-6
V gene: TRBV19
clone size: NA
CDR3 length: 16
D gene: TRBD1
CDR3 protein: CASSRDSSSGANVLTF
CDR3 DNA: TGTGCCAGTAGCCGGGACAGCTCCTCTGGGGCCAACGTCCTGACTTTC

J gene: TRBJ2-7
V gene: TRBV30
clone size: NA
CDR3 length: 13
D gene: TRBD1
CDR3 protein: CAWSRDRVGEQYF
CDR3 DNA: TGTGCCTGGAGCCGGGACAGAGTGGGCGAGCAGTACTTC

J gene: TRBJ2-7
V gene: TRBV6-5
clone size: NA
CDR3 length: 13
D gene: NA
CDR3 protein: CASSCSGDDEQYF
CDR3 DNA: TGTGCCAGCAGTTGCTCCGGGGATGACGAGCAGTACTTC

J gene: TRBJ1-1
V gene: TRBV7-9
clone size: once
CDR3 length: 13
D gene: TRBD1
CDR3 protein: CATLGQGNTEAFF
CDR3 DNA: TGTGCCACCCTGGGACAGGGGAACACTGAAGCTTTCTTT

J gene: TRBJ2-2
V gene: TRBV5-1
clone size: NA
CDR3 length: 15
D gene: NA
CDR3 protein: CASSPTSTSTGELFF
CDR3 DNA: TGCGCCAGCAGCCCAACTAGCACGTCAACCGGGGAGCTGTTTTTT

J gene: TRBJ2-7
V gene: TRBV30
clone size: NA
CDR3 length: 13
D gene: NA
CDR3 protein: CAWTPRTSSEQYF
CDR3 DNA: TGTGCCTGGACCCCCCGAACTAGTTCCGAGCAGTACTTC

J gene: TRBJ1-5
V gene: TRBV5-1
clone size: NA
CDR3 length: 15
D gene: TRBD1
CDR3 protein: CASSIEGQVGQPQHF
CDR3 DNA: TGCGCCAGCAGCATTGAAGGACAGGTCGGCCAGCCCCAGCATTTT

J gene: TRBJ2-3
V gene: TRBV2
clone size: NA
CDR3 length: 14
D gene: NA
CDR3 protein: CASSETTSTDTQYF
CDR3 DNA: TGTGCCAGCAGTGAAACTACTAGCACAGATACGCAGTATTTT

J gene: TRBJ2-4
V gene: TRBV6-1
clone size: NA
CDR3 length: 16
D gene: NA
CDR3 protein: CASSEARALAKNIQYF
CDR3 DNA: TGTGCCAGCAGTGAAGCTCGCGCCTTAGCCAAAAACATTCAGTACTTC

J gene: TRBJ2-2
V gene: TRBV6-1
clone size: NA
CDR3 length: 14
D gene: TRBD1
CDR3 protein: CATRQGANAGELFF
CDR3 DNA: TGTGCCACCCGACAGGGGGCAAACGCCGGGGAGCTGTTTTTT

J gene: TRBJ2-1
V gene: TRBV6-5
clone size: NA
CDR3 length: 14
D gene: NA
CDR3 protein: CASSYGGSPNEQFF
CDR3 DNA: TGTGCCAGCAGTTATGGAGGTAGTCCCAATGAGCAGTTCTTC

J gene: TRBJ2-2
V gene: TRBV30
clone size: NA
CDR3 length: 13
D gene: NA
CDR3 protein: CAWSKTGGGELFF
CDR3 DNA: TGTGCCTGGAGTAAAACAGGCGGCGGGGAGCTGTTTTTT

J gene: TRBJ1-2
V gene: TRBV28
clone size: NA
CDR3 length: 19
D gene: NA
CDR3 protein: CAGSPNRRVSFEANYGYTF
CDR3 DNA: TGTGCCGGATCACCAAACCGCAGGGTTTCGTTTGAAGCAAACTATGGCTACACCTTC

J gene: TRBJ2-1
V gene: TRBV25-1
clone size: NA
CDR3 length: 18
D gene: TRBD2
CDR3 protein: CASSQPFSGRAGNNEQFF
CDR3 DNA: TGTGCCAGCAGTCAACCCTTTAGCGGGAGGGCCGGAAACAATGAGCAGTTCTTC

J gene: TRBJ2-5
V gene: TRBV6-5
clone size: once
CDR3 length: 16
D gene: NA
CDR3 protein: CASSSSPAAASETQYF
CDR3 DNA: TGTGCCAGCAGTTCCTCCCCCGCCGCAGCGTCGGAGACCCAGTACTTC

J gene: TRBJ2-3
V gene: TRBV10-2
clone size: NA
CDR3 length: 17
D gene: TRBD2
CDR3 protein: CASRGLAGGGSGDTQYF
CDR3 DNA: TGCGCCAGCAGGGGACTAGCGGGGGGGGGTAGTGGAGATACGCAGTATTTT

J gene: TRBJ2-3
V gene: TRBV28
clone size: NA
CDR3 length: 15
D gene: TRBD2
CDR3 protein: CASSLSAGGGDTQYF
CDR3 DNA: TGTGCCAGCAGTTTATCAGCGGGGGGTGGGGATACGCAGTATTTT